Sequencing of this TCR beta chain was carried out in a study of shared clonotypes between healthy human individuals. Assay: immunoSEQ multiplex PCR; the TCRdb copy retains only in-frame clones and omits some. The sample carries nearly 750,000 clones, 55% to 75% recorded once. The V and J ends lost 3 bases and 5 bases respectively, with 13 bases between them. The CDR3 contains 13 residues. Looked up from germline, CDR1 is GTSNPN and CDR2 is SVGIG (reference sequence). This clone was observed a few times. This receptor was taken from a woman aged 25 to 39 in good health. The chain employs TRBV30 and TRBJ1-2; possible D gene TRBD1, 6 bases. Material for sequencing was memory CD4+ T cells sorted from blood. Subset noted: CD45RA-negative fraction. The CDR3 nucleotides read TGTGCCTGGAGCGCTGGACAGACTTATGGCTACACCTTC. Translating it yields CAWSAGQTYGYTF.